The 11 T cell receptor beta chains listed next were all sequenced from one sample in a study of radiotherapy plus CTLA-4 blockade in lung cancer (dated by TCRdb to 2016 to 2019). The protocol used for the library was the immunoSEQ multiplex PCR assay. What TCRdb holds here is the immuneACCESS table cut down to in-frame rearrangements. Part of the clones is not present; checked against another copy, under half of the missing clones reflect an unresolved V gene, and the others are unexplained. The sample includes fewer than 75,000 clones, with 80% to 90% observed a single time. 40% of the sample lies in the top ten. Specimen: peripheral blood, collected from a patient treated with radiotherapy plus ipilimumab. The receptors here all came from a human donor with non-small cell lung cancer that progressed on radiotherapy plus ipilimumab.

This chain uses TRBV7-2 with TRBJ2-6; D is uncertain. Germline V gene lookup returns CDR1 SGHTA and CDR2 FQGNSA. CDR3 length equals 16 residues. Deletions cut 5 bases from V and 0 bases from J, with 11 bases between. The CDR3 DNA is TGTGCCAGCAGCCGTGATGTGAGCTCTGGGGCCAACGTCCTGACTTTC. It is translated as CASSRDVSSGANVLTF.

CDR3 bases: TGTGCCAGTAGTACAACAGGGGTTAATGAAAAACTGTTTTTT. It is translated as CASSTTGVNEKLFF. The V gene is TRBV19, the J gene TRBJ1-4; 7 bases align to TRBD1. Germline assignment: CDR1 LNHDA and CDR2 SQIVND (reference sequence). The CDR3 length is 14 residues. J was trimmed by 4 bases and V by 4 bases; bases with no gene match: 3.

The V call is TRBV6-4, the J call TRBJ2-2; 9 bases line up with TRBD2. V trimming: 2 bases; J trimming: 4 bases; junction bases outside the gene matches: 5. Germline lookup yields CDR1 MRHNA and CDR2 SNTAGT. This CDR3 has 16 amino acids. The CDR3 region has the DNA TGTGCCAGCAGTGACAGTACAGCGGGAGGCACCGGGGAGCTGTTTTTT. Amino acids: CASSDSTAGGTGELFF.

The V and J genes are TRBV2 and TRBJ1-5; no definite D call. Germline CDR1 reads SNHLY; CDR2 reads FYNNEI. The CDR3 length is 13 residues. V dropped 2 bases and J dropped 10 bases, with 12 bases sitting between them. CDR3 in amino acids: CASSENRSGPQHF. For the CDR3, the DNA is TGTGCCAGCAGTGAAAACCGTTCGGGCCCCCAGCATTTT.

This chain connects TRBV29-1 to TRBJ1-1; 8 nucleotides line up with TRBD1. Germline loops: CDR1 SQVTM, CDR2 ANQGSEA. The trim removed 6 bases at V and 0 bases at J, leaving 12 bases unmatched. The CDR3 consists of 16 residues. CDR3 in amino acids: CSVVVRGRAMNTEAFF. The CDR3, as DNA: TGCAGCGTCGTCGTCAGGGGGCGAGCGATGAACACTGAAGCTTTCTTT.

The chain carries TRBV19 and TRBJ2-2; D is unclear. This CDR3 is 14 amino acids long. Trimming left V 4 bases short and J 0 bases short, with 6 bases between. The germline gives CDR1 LNHDA, CDR2 SQIVND (reference sequence). CDR3 protein: CASSTVSNTGELFF. As DNA, the CDR3 is TGTGCCAGTAGTACCGTATCGAACACCGGGGAGCTGTTTTTT. Full variable domain (rest looked up from reference TRBV19 and TRBJ2-2): DGGITQSPKYLFRKEGQNVTLSCEQNLNHDAMYWYRQDPGQGLRLIYYSQIVNDFQKGDIAEGYSVSREKKESFPLTVTSAQKNPTAFYLCASSTVSNTGELFFGEGSRLTVL.

The chain links TRBV6-6 to TRBJ2-5; D is ambiguous. V gave up 10 bases and J gave up 5 bases, with 11 bases separating them. The CDR3 runs to 11 residues. The germline CDR1 and CDR2 sequences are MNHNY and SVGAGI (reference sequence). The CDR3, as DNA: TGTGCCACGTCAGAGAAGGAGACCCAGTACTTC. It specifies CATSEKETQYF.

The chain carries TRBV18 and TRBJ1-2, with a tentative D call TRBD1 (5 bases). The V gene's germline CDR1 is KGHSH and CDR2 LQKENI. With 6 bases removed from V and 3 bases from J, the gap between germline ends came to 26 bases. The CDR3 contains 18 residues. The CDR3, as DNA: TGTGCCAGCTCCTTCGGTACCCCAACCCGGGGGGGATACTATGGCTACACCTTC. Its protein product is CASSFGTPTRGGYYGYTF.

The CDR3 coding sequence is TGTGCCAGCAGCTTGTATCAGCTAAACTATGGCTACACCTTC. Translation: CASSLYQLNYGYTF. The chain links TRBV5-4 to TRBJ1-2, with D uncertain. V lost 1 base, J lost 2 bases, and 9 bases lay in between. This CDR3 is built from 14 residues. The germline CDR1 and CDR2 sequences are SGHNT and YYREEE (reference sequence). Combining the CDR3 with reference TRBV5-4 and TRBJ1-2 gives the whole variable domain ETGVTQSPTHLIKTRGQQVTLRCSSQSGHNTVSWYQQALGQGPQFIFQYYREEENGRGNFPPRFSGLQFPNYSSELNVNALELDDSALYLCASSLYQLNYGYTFGSGTRLTVV.

V and J are TRBV30 and TRBJ2-1, with 11 bases matching TRBD2. Germline-derived CDR1 and CDR2 are GTSNPN and SVGIG (reference sequence). Trimming at V came to 2 bases and at J to 7 bases, leaving 4 bases not matched to a gene. The CDR3 covers 14 residues. CDR3: CAWSPWTSGNEQFF. Written as DNA, the CDR3 is TGTGCCTGGAGTCCCTGGACTAGCGGGAATGAGCAGTTCTTC.

V usage is TRBV30 and J usage is TRBJ2-7; TRBD1 aligns across 7 bases. The CDR3 spans 12 residues. Germline values: CDR1 GTSNPN, CDR2 SVGIG (reference sequence). V shed 5 bases, J shed 2 bases, and the junction held 3 bases outside the gene matches. CDR3 protein: CAWGTVPYEQYF. The CDR3 DNA sequence: TGTGCCTGGGGGACAGTCCCCTACGAGCAGTACTTC.